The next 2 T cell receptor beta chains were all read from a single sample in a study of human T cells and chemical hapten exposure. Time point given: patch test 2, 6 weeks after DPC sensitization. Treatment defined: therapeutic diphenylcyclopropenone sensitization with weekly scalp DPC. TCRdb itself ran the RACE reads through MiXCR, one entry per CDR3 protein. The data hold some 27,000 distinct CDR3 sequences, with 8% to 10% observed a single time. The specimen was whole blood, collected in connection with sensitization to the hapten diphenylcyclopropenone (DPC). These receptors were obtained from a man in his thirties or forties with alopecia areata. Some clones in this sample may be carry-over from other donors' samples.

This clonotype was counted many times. CDR3 amino acids: CASSPSAYTDTQYF. The CDR3 DNA reads as TGCGCCAGCAGCCCCTCGGCCTACACAGATACGCAGTATTTT. The chain carries TRBV10-2 and TRBJ2-3; D call uncertain. Germline V gene data show CDR1 as WSHSY and CDR2 as SAAADI. The germline V and J ends were trimmed by 6 bases and 2 bases, with 12 bases remaining between them. The CDR3 spans 14 residues.

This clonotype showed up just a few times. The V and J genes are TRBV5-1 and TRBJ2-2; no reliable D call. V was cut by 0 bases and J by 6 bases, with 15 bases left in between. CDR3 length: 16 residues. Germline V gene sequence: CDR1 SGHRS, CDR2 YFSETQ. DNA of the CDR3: TGCGCCAGCAGCTTGGCCGGATTTATAGCCGCCGGGGAGCTGTTTTTT. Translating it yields CASSLAGFIAAGELFF.